This entry describes one T cell receptor beta chain. This entry comes from a study of PD-L1 blockade in urothelial cancer. Patients each gave 1 to 8 samples, pretreatment and on-treatment. The CDR3 covers 13 residues. Deletions cut 3 bases from V and 4 bases from J, with 9 bases between. Per the germline V gene, CDR1 is KGHSH and CDR2 is LQKENI. Spike-ins of synthetic TCR analog templates went into each PCR. Repertoires were generated with immunoSEQ multiplex PCR, while TCRdb's copy carries only in-frame clones and drops some. This table holds 80,000 to 130,000 clones, about 90% found once. This TCR was sampled from an elderly woman with urothelial cancer. The chain couples TRBV18 to TRBJ1-1; D gene ambiguous. The material sequenced was PBMCs, taken around atezolizumab (anti-PD-L1) treatment. Here the CDR3 DNA reads TGTGCCAGCTCACCGGGCAGTATCACTGAAGCTTTCTTT. Translation: CASSPGSITEAFF.